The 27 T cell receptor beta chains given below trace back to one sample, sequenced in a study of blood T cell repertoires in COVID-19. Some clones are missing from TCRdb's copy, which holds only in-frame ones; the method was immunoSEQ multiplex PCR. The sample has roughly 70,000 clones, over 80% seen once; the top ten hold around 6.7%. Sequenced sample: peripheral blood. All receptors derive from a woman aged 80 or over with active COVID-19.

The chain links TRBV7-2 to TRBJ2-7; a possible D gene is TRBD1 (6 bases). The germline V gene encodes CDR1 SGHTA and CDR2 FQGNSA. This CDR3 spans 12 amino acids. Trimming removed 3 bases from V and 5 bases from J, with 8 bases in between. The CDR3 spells CASSFNRDEQYF. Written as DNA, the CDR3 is TGTGCCAGCAGCTTCAACAGGGACGAGCAGTACTTC.

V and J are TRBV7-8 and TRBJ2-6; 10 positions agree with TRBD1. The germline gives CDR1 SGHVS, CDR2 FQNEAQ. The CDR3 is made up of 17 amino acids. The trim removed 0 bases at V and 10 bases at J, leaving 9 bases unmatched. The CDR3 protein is CASSLAPPGQGRNVLTF. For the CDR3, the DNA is TGTGCCAGCAGCTTAGCCCCCCCGGGACAGGGGAGGAACGTCCTGACTTTC.

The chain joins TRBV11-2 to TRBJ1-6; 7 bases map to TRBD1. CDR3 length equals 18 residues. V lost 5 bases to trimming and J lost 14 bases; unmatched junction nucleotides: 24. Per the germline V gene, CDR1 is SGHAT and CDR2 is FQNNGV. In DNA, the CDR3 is TGTGCCAGCAGCCACATCTCGGGACAGACAGGGCGGCAAGAGACCCTCCACTTT. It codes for CASSHISGQTGRQETLHF. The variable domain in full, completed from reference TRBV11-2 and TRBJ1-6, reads EAGVAQSPRYKIIEKRQSVAFWCNPISGHATLYWYQQILGQGPKLLIQFQNNGVVDDSQLPKDRFSAERLKGVDSTLKIQPAKLEDSAVYLCASSHISGQTGRQETLHFGNGTRLTVT.

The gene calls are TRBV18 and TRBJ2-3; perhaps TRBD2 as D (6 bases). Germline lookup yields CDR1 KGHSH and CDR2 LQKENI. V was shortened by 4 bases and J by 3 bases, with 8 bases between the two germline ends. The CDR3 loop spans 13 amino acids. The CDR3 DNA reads TGTGCCAGCTCACGCGGGGTAACAGATACGCAGTATTTT. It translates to CASSRGVTDTQYF.

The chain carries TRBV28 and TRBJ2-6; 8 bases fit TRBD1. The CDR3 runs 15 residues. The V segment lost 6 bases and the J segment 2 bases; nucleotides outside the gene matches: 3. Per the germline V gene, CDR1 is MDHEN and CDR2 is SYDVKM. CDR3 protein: CASRQGAAGANVLTF. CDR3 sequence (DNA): TGTGCCAGCAGGCAGGGGGCGGCTGGGGCCAACGTCCTGACTTTC.

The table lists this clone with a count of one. The CDR3 is CASSKDSAWLAGSYEQFF. CDR3 DNA sequence: TGTGCCAGTAGTAAGGACAGCGCTTGGCTAGCGGGCTCCTATGAGCAGTTCTTC. The J gene is TRBJ2-1, the V gene TRBV19; 8 bases map to TRBD2. The CDR3 is 18 amino acids. With V trimmed by 4 bases and J by 8 bases, 19 bases remained unmatched. Germline V CDR1 and CDR2: LNHDA, SQIVND (reference sequence).

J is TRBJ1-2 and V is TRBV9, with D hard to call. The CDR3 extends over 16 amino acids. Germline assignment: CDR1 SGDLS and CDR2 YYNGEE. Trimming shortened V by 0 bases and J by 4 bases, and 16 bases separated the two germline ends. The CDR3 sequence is CASSVAAGPASYGYTF. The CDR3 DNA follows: TGTGCCAGCAGCGTAGCTGCAGGCCCAGCCAGCTATGGCTACACCTTC.

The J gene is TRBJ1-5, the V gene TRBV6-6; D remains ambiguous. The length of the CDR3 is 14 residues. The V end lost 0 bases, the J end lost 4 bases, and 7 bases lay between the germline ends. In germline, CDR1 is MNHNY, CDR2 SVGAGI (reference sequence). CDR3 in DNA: TGTGCCAGCAGTTACTCGACGGGTAATCAGCCCCAGCATTTT. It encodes CASSYSTGNQPQHF.

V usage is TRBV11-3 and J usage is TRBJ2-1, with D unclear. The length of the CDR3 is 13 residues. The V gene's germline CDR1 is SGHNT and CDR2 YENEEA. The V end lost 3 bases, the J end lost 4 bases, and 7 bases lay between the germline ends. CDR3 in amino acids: CASSFGVYNEQFF. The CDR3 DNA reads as TGTGCCAGCAGCTTCGGAGTATACAATGAGCAGTTCTTC.

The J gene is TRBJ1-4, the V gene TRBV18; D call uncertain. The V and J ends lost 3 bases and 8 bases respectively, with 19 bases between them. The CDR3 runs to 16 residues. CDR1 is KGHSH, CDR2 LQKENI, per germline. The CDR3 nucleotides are TGTGCCAGCTCACCGGCCCCCGGGAGCTGGGAGGAAAAACTGTTTTTT. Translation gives CASSPAPGSWEEKLFF.

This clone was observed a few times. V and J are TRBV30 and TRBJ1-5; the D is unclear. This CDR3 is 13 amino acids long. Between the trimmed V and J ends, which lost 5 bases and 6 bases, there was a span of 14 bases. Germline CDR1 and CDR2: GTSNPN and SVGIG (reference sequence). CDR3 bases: TGTGCCTGGGCTGGAGGGCCGGGTCAGCCCCAGCATTTT. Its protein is CAWAGGPGQPQHF. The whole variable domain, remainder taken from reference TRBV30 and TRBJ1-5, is SQTIHQWPATLVQPVGSPLSLECTVEGTSNPNLYWYRQAAGRGLQLLFYSVGIGQISSEVPQNLSASRPQDRQFILSSKKLLLSDSGFYLCAWAGGPGQPQHFGDGTRLSIL.

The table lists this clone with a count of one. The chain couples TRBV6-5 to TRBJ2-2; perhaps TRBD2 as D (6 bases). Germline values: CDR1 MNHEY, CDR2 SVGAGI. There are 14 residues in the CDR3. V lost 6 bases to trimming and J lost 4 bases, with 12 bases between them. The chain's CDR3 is CASSLRRATGELFF. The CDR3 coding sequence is TGTGCCAGCAGCCTTCGGAGGGCCACCGGGGAGCTGTTTTTT.

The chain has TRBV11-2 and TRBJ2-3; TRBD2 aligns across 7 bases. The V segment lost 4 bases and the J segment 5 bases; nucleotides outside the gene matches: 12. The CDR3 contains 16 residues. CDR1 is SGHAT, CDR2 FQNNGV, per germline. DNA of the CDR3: TGTGCCAGCAGCTGGAGTGGGGCGGGAGTTGGAGATACGCAGTATTTT. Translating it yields CASSWSGAGVGDTQYF.

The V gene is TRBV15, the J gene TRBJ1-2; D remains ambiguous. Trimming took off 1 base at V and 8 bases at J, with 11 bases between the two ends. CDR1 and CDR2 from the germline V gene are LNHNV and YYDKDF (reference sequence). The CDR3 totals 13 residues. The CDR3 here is CATSRVRNEGYTF. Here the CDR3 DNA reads TGTGCCACCAGCAGAGTTCGAAACGAGGGCTACACCTTC.

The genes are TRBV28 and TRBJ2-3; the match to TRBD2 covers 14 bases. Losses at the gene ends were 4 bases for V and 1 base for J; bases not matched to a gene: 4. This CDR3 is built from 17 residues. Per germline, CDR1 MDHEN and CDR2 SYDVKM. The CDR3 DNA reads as TGTGCCAGCAGTTCACGACTAGCGGGAGGGGGCACAGATACGCAGTATTTT. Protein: CASSSRLAGGGTDTQYF.

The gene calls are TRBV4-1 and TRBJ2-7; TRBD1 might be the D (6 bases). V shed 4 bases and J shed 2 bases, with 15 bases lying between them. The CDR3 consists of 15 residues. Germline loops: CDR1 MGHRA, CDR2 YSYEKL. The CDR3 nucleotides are TGCGCCAGCAGCCCTTGGGACACATTAACCTACGAGCAGTACTTC. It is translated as CASSPWDTLTYEQYF.

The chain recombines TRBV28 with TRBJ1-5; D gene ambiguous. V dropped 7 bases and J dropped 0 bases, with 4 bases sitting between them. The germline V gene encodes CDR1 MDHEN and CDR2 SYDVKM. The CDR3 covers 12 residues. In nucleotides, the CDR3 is TGTGCCAGCACTCTTAGCAATCAGCCCCAGCATTTT. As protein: CASTLSNQPQHF. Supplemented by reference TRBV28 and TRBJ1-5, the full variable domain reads DVKVTQSSRYLVKRTGEKVFLECVQDMDHENMFWYRQDPGLGLRLIYFSYDVKMKEKGDIPEGYSVSREKKERFSLILESASTNQTSMYLCASTLSNQPQHFGDGTRLSIL.

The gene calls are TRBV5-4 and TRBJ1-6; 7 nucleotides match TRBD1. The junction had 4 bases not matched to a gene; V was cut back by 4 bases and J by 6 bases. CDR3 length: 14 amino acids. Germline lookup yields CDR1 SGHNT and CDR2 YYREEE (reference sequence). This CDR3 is CASSPGTVNSPLHF. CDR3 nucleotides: TGTGCCAGCAGCCCCGGGACAGTTAATTCACCCCTCCACTTT.

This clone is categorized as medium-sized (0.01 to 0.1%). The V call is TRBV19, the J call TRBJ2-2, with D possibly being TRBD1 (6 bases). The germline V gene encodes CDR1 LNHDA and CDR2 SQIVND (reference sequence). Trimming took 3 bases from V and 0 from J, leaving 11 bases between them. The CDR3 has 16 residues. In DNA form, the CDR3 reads TGTGCCAGTAGTATGTTGGGGGCCGCGAACACCGGGGAGCTGTTTTTT. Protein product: CASSMLGAANTGELFF.

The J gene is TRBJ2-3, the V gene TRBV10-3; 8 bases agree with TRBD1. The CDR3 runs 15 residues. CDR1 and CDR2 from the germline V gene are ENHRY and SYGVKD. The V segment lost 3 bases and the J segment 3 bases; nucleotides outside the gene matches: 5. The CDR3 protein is CAISDRGRTTDTQYF. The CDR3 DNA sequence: TGTGCCATCAGTGACAGGGGGCGAACGACAGATACGCAGTATTTT.

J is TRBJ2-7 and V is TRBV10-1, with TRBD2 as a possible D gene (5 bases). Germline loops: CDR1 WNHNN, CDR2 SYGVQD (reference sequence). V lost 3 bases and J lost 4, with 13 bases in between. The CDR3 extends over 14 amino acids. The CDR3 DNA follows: TGCGCCAGCAGTGATGAGGGTGTTTCGTACGAGCAGTACTTC. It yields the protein CASSDEGVSYEQYF.

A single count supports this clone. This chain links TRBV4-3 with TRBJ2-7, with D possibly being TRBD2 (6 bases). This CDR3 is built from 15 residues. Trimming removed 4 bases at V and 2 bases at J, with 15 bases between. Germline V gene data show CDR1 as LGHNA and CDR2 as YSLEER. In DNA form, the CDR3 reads TGCGCCAGCAGCCGCGAGGTAGCGGTTACCTACGAGCAGTACTTC. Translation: CASSREVAVTYEQYF.

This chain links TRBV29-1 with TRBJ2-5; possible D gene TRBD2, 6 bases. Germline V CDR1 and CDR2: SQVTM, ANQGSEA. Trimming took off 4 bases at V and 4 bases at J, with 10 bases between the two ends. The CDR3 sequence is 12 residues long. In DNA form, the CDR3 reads TGCAGCGTTGGTGGGGGGAGAGAGACCCAGTACTTC. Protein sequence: CSVGGGRETQYF. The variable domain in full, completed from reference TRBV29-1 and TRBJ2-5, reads SAVISQKPSRDICQRGTSLTIQCQVDSQVTMMFWYRQQPGQSLTLIATANQGSEATYESGFVIDKFPISRPNLTFSTLTVSNMSPEDSSIYLCSVGGGRETQYFGPGTRLLVL.

The CDR3 coding sequence is TGTGCCAGCTCACCAGGACAGGGGGCGAACACTGAAGCTTTCTTT. Translated: CASSPGQGANTEAFF. The J gene is TRBJ1-1, the V gene TRBV18; TRBD1 agrees at 11 bases. Per the germline V gene, CDR1 is KGHSH and CDR2 is LQKENI. The CDR3 runs to 15 residues. The ends lost 2 bases at V and 1 base at J; junction bases unmatched: 0.

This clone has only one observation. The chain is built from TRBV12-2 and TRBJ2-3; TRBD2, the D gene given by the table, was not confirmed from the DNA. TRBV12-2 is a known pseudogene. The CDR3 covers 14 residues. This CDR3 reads CASRSEATTDTQYF. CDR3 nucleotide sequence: TGTGCAAGTCGCTCCGAAGCGACCACAGATACGCAGTATTTT.

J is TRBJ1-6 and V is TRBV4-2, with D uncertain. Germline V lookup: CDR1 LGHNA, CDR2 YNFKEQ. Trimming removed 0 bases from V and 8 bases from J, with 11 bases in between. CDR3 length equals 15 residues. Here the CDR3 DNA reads TGTGCCAGCAGCCAAGATCCTATCGGGGATTCACCCCTCCACTTT. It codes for CASSQDPIGDSPLHF.

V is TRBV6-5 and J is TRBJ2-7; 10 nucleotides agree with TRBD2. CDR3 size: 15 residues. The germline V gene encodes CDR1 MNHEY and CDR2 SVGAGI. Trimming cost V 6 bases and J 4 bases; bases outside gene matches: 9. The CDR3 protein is CASRYTLAGVYEQYF. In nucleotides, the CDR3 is TGTGCCAGCAGATACACTCTAGCGGGAGTGTACGAGCAGTACTTC.